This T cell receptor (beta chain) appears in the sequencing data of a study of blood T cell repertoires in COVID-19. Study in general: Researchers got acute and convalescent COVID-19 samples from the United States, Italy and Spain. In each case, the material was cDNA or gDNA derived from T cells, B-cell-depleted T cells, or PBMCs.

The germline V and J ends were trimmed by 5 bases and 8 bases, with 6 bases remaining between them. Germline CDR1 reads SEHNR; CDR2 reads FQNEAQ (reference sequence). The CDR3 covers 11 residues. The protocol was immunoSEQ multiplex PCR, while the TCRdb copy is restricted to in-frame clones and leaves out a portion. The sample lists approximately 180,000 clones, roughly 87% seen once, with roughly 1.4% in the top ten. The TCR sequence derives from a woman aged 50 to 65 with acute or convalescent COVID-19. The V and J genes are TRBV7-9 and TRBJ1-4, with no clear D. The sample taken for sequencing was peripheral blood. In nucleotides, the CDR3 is TGTGCCAGCAGCCTCCAGGAAAAACTGTTTTTT. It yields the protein CASSLQEKLFF.